The sequence of this TCR beta chain was determined in a study of CD8 T cells in ankylosing spondylitis. The study's findings and limits: In ankylosing spondylitis blood, a motif of fewer than 10 highly homologous TCR beta variants appeared characteristic.

The CDR3 consists of 12 residues. Looked up from germline, CDR1 is SQVTM and CDR2 is ANQGSEA. V shed 7 bases, J shed 8 bases, and the junction held 10 bases outside the gene matches. TCRdb independently ran MiXCR on the 5' RACE reads; one entry per CDR3 protein. The sample shows over 150,000 distinct CDR3 sequences, roughly 13% of them seen only once. Note on this clonotype: The antigen is unknown.

The chain employs TRBV29-1 and TRBJ1-2, with 7 bases identical to TRBD1. This sequence was found in a male donor with ankylosing spondylitis or in good health (not recorded which). Sequenced input: blood, either unsorted or a sorted T cell fraction (not recorded which). In nucleotides, the CDR3 is TGCAGCGGGGAAGAGGGGGCGAAGGGCTACACCTTC. Protein product: CSGEEGAKGYTF.